This TCR beta chain is drawn from a study of molecular identifiers for immune sequencing clone quantification. Study-wide findings and caveats: Clonotypes topping 20 RNA copies carried over 99% of effector molecules but under 1% of naive ones.

This clonotype was counted only a few times. Its antigen remains unknown. The CDR3 is 16 residues long. V was cut by 3 bases and J by 1 base, with 10 bases left in between. Germline V CDR1 and CDR2: MNHEY, SMNVEV (reference sequence). One entry per CDR3 protein, called by TCRdb with MiXCR from the PCR reads. The sample shows over 300,000 distinct CDR3 sequences, about 22% of them seen only once. This chain joins TRBV27 and TRBJ2-6, with D uncertain. The sequencing input was naive CD8+ T cells from blood, with Jurkat cell RNA spiked in. Described subset: FACS-sorted CD8+CD4-CCR7+CD45RA+ naive T cells. The receptor comes from a human donor in good health. Some libraries in this study had Jurkat cell RNA spiked in. The DNA of the CDR3 is TGTGCCAGCAGTTTGGTACAGCCATCTGGGGCCAACGTCCTGACTTTC. Its protein is CASSLVQPSGANVLTF.